Shown below are 17 T cell receptor beta chains from a single sample sequenced in a study of blood T cells in healthy people across ages. Together with a sample-barcoded 5' primer, a J-beta primer mix was included in a second PCR lasting about 7 to 12 cycles. TCRdb re-called the 5' RACE reads with MiXCR, one entry per CDR3 protein. Counted here are about 570,000 distinct CDR3 sequences, 27% occurring once; the ten biggest clones make up about a fifth. The sample taken for sequencing was blood. Every receptor here comes from a woman aged 70 to 79 in good health.

The V and J genes are TRBV9 and TRBJ1-5; no clear D. Germline lookup yields CDR1 SGDLS and CDR2 YYNGEE. V was cut by 4 bases and J by 5 bases, with 10 bases left in between. The CDR3 totals 13 residues. CDR3 in amino acids: CASSLREDQPQHF. The CDR3 bases are TGTGCCAGCAGCCTGAGGGAGGATCAGCCCCAGCATTTT.

This clonotype has just a few counts. The chain joins TRBV7-9 to TRBJ2-7; 12 bases agree with TRBD1. CDR1 is SEHNR and CDR2 is FQNEAQ in the germline V gene (reference sequence). The CDR3 contains 16 residues. J lost 3 bases, V lost 0 bases, and 3 bases had no gene match. CDR3 sequence (DNA): TGTGCCAGCAGCTTAGCCGGGACAGGGGGCGTCTACGAGCAGTACTTC. Its protein is CASSLAGTGGVYEQYF.

Comment on this clonotype: The CDR3 does not end in the conserved phenylalanine or tryptophan, so this is likely a read error. V is TRBV6-2 or TRBV6-3 and J is TRBJ2-5; a weak D match, TRBD2 (5 bases). The CDR3 is made up of 14 amino acids. The V and J ends lost 7 bases and 0 bases respectively, with 12 bases between them. The germline V gene has CDR1 MNHEY and CDR2 SVGEGT. This chain's CDR3 is CASIEGAYQETQYL. CDR3 nucleotide sequence: TGTGCCAGCATTGAGGGCGCCTACCAAGAGACCCAGTACCTC.

The chain employs TRBV29-1 and TRBJ2-7, with 14 bases lining up with TRBD2. Trimming removed 6 bases from V and 3 bases from J; junction bases left unmatched: 1. CDR1 is SQVTM and CDR2 is ANQGSEA in the germline V gene. The CDR3 loop spans 13 amino acids. CDR3 amino acids: CSVGTSGSYEQYF. The DNA for the CDR3 is TGCAGCGTCGGGACTAGCGGGAGCTACGAGCAGTACTTC.

The chain couples TRBV12-3 or TRBV12-4 to TRBJ1-2, with TRBD1 identical over 9 bases. This CDR3 spans 14 amino acids. The ends lost 5 bases at V and 8 bases at J; junction bases unmatched: 9. CDR3 coding DNA: TGTGCCAGCAGTGGGGGACAGGGAGGTGTGGGCTACACCTTC. Translating it yields CASSGGQGGVGYTF.

This clonotype came up many times. The V gene is TRBV5-5, the J gene TRBJ2-5, with D unclear. V was clipped by 2 bases and J by 3 bases, with 14 bases between them. The CDR3 totals 15 residues. Germline V CDR1 and CDR2: SGHKS, YYEKEE (reference sequence). The CDR3 nucleotides are TGTGCCAGCAGCTTCTGGTTCAGTAATAAAGAGACCCAGTACTTC. Translating gives CASSFWFSNKETQYF.

The rearrangement joins TRBV6-1 to TRBJ2-5; D may be TRBD2 (5 bases). Matching the DNA end better, TRBJ2-7 makes the J call doubtful. CDR1 and CDR2 (germline): MNHNS, SASEGT. The CDR3 runs to 14 residues. CDR3 coding DNA: TGTGCCAGCAGTGAAAGCGGCGGGTGGGGCGAGCAGTACTTC. It is translated as CASSESGGWGEQYF.

CDR3 DNA sequence: TGCGCCAGCAGCCAGACAGGGGGCCCCAATGAGCAGTTCTTC. Amino acids: CASSQTGGPNEQFF. The chain is built from TRBV4-1 and TRBJ2-1, with 10 positions matching TRBD1. CDR1 is MGHRA, CDR2 YSYEKL, per germline. CDR3 length: 14 residues. The V gene end was trimmed by 3 bases and the J gene end by 6 bases; junction bases not matched to a gene: 2.

This sequence joins TRBV29-1 and TRBJ2-5; 7 positions match TRBD1. This CDR3 spans 13 amino acids. J gave up 5 bases and V 6 bases, and 9 bases lay outside the gene matches. CDR1 and CDR2 (germline): SQVTM, ANQGSEA. Here the CDR3 DNA reads TGCAGCGTCCAAAGGGGGCAAAGCGAGACCCAGTACTTC. It encodes CSVQRGQSETQYF. Filled out from reference TRBV29-1 and TRBJ2-5, the complete variable domain reads SAVISQKPSRDICQRGTSLTIQCQVDSQVTMMFWYRQQPGQSLTLIATANQGSEATYESGFVIDKFPISRPNLTFSTLTVSNMSPEDSSIYLCSVQRGQSETQYFGPGTRLLVL.

This clonotype was recorded a few times. V and J are TRBV15 and TRBJ2-3; no clear D. The V gene's germline CDR1 is LNHNV and CDR2 YYDKDF (reference sequence). Trimming left V 0 bases short and J 2 bases short, with 6 bases between. The CDR3 runs 14 residues. CDR3 bases: TGTGCCACCAGCAGAGATCAACCCACAGATACGCAGTATTTT. Amino acids: CATSRDQPTDTQYF.

V is TRBV3-1 and J is TRBJ2-7, with D perhaps TRBD2 (6 bases). The assigned J gene may be wrong: the sequence end matches TRBJ2-5 better. This CDR3 has 13 amino acids. CDR1 and CDR2 from the germline V gene are LGHDT and YNNKEL (reference sequence). The CDR3 is CASDLRAGETQYF. Written as DNA, the CDR3 is TGTGCCAGCGACCTAAGGGCGGGGGAGACCCAGTACTTC.

The chain recombines TRBV11-2 with TRBJ2-2; tentative D call: TRBD1 (6 bases). CDR3 length: 14 amino acids. Trimming removed 10 bases at V and 7 bases at J, with 19 bases between. The germline CDR1 and CDR2 sequences are SGHAT and FQNNGV. The CDR3 DNA is TGTGCCACGGATGTCAGGGGCAGGAGCGGGGAGCTGTTTTTT. Amino acids: CATDVRGRSGELFF.

This chain's CDR3 is CASSENAGQGGDTQYF. The CDR3 DNA is TGTGCCAGCAGCGAGAACGCCGGACAGGGGGGAGATACGCAGTATTTT. The chain carries TRBV2 and TRBJ2-3; 10 positions match TRBD1. CDR1 and CDR2 (germline): SNHLY, FYNNEI. Trimming cost V 6 bases and J 5 bases; bases outside gene matches: 11. This CDR3 is built from 16 residues.

The chain uses TRBV6-6 and TRBJ1-2, with D tentatively TRBD1 (6 bases). Germline V gene data show CDR1 as MNHNY and CDR2 as SVGAGI (reference sequence). V was cut by 4 bases and J by 5 bases, with 17 bases left in between. The CDR3 length is 15 residues. The CDR3 coding sequence is TGTGCCAGCAGTTCCGGGACAACGGGGGCTTATGGCTACACCTTC. The encoded protein is CASSSGTTGAYGYTF.

The chain links TRBV12-3 or TRBV12-4 to TRBJ2-7, with D tentatively TRBD1 (5 bases). The CDR3 runs 13 residues. Trimming shortened V by 1 base and J by 5 bases, and 9 bases separated the two germline ends. The CDR3 bases are TGTGCCAGCAGTTTAGGGGGCCCCCACGAGCAGTACTTC. Translated, it gives CASSLGGPHEQYF.

The rearrangement uses TRBV7-9 and TRBJ2-7; 8 nucleotides align to TRBD1. Looked up from germline, CDR1 is SEHNR and CDR2 is FQNEAQ (reference sequence). The CDR3 runs 16 residues. Losses at the gene ends were 5 bases for V and 0 bases for J; bases not matched to a gene: 9. Written as DNA, the CDR3 is TGTGCCAGCAGCCCCTACGGACAGGGCTCCTCCTACGAGCAGTACTTC. This gives the protein CASSPYGQGSSYEQYF.

V and J are TRBV6-5 and TRBJ1-4; perhaps TRBD1 as D (6 bases). V was clipped by 6 bases and J by 6 bases, with 11 bases between them. The CDR3 has 13 amino acids. Germline lookup yields CDR1 MNHEY and CDR2 SVGAGI. CDR3 amino acids: CASRSTGYEKLFF. In nucleotides, the CDR3 is TGTGCCAGCAGATCGACAGGATATGAAAAACTGTTTTTT.